This TCR beta chain was retrieved from a study of immune characterization of retroperitoneal liposarcoma. TCRdb used MiXCR to reprocess the PCR reads, holding one entry per CDR3 protein. The sample has some 10,000 distinct CDR3 sequences, 28% seen once; the top ten hold 7.5% to 9.5%. This CDR3 has 13 amino acids. The germline CDR1 and CDR2 sequences are MNHEY and SVGEGT. V usage is TRBV6-2 or TRBV6-3 and J usage is TRBJ2-5; no clear D. The DNA matches TRBJ2-1 better at its end, which makes the J call doubtful. The sequenced sample consisted of tumor tissue. The origin of this receptor is a female donor with retroperitoneal liposarcoma. CDR3 in DNA: TGTGCCAGCAGTTACGGCAGGCGGAATGAGCAGTTCTTC. Amino acid sequence: CASSYGRRNEQFF.